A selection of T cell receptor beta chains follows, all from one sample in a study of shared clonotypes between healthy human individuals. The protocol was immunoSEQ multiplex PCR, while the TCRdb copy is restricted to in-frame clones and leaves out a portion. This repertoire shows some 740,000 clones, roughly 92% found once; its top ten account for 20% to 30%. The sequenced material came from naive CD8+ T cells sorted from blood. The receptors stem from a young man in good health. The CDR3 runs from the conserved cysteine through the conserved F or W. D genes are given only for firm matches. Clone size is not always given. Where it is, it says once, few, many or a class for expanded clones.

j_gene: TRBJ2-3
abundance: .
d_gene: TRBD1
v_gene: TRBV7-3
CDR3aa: CASSNSGTGGSADTQYF
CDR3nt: TGTGCCAGCAGCAACTCCGGGACAGGGGGGAGTGCGGATACGCAGTATTTT

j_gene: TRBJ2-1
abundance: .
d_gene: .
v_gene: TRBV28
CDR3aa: CASSLLGDYNEQFF
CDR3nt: TGTGCCAGCAGTTTATTGGGAGACTACAATGAGCAGTTCTTC

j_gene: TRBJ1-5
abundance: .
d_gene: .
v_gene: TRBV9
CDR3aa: CASSVGSSNQPQHF
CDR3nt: TGTGCCAGCAGCGTGGGGAGCTCCAATCAGCCCCAGCATTTT

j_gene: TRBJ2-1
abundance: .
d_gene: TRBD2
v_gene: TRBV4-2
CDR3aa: CASSPYQGLAGRGEQFF
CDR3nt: TGTGCCAGCAGCCCGTACCAGGGACTAGCGGGCAGAGGTGAGCAGTTCTTC

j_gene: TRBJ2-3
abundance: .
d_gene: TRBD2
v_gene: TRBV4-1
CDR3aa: CASSQIGLAGGDTQYF
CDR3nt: TGCGCCAGCAGCCAAATCGGACTAGCGGGGGGAGATACGCAGTATTTT

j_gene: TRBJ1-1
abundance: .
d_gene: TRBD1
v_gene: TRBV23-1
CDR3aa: CASSQSGQAILRNTEAFF
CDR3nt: TGCGCCAGCAGTCAATCGGGACAGGCAATCCTTAGGAACACTGAAGCTTTCTTT

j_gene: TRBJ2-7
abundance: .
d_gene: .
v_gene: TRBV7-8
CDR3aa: CASSNHGKTSSLPEQYF
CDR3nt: TGTGCCAGCAGCAATCACGGGAAGACATCCTCCCTGCCGGAGCAGTACTTC

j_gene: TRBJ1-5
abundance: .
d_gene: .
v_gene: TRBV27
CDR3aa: CASRVRWGGNQPQHF
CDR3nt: TGTGCCAGCCGAGTTCGTTGGGGTGGCAATCAGCCCCAGCATTTT

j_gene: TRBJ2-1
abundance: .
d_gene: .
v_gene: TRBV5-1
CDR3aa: CASRGGHEQFF
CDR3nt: TGCGCCAGCAGGGGCGGGCACGAGCAGTTCTTC

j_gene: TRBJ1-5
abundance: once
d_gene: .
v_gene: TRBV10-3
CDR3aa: CAISEEKGRFNQPQHF
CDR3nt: TGTGCCATCAGTGAGGAAAAGGGACGGTTCAATCAGCCCCAGCATTTT